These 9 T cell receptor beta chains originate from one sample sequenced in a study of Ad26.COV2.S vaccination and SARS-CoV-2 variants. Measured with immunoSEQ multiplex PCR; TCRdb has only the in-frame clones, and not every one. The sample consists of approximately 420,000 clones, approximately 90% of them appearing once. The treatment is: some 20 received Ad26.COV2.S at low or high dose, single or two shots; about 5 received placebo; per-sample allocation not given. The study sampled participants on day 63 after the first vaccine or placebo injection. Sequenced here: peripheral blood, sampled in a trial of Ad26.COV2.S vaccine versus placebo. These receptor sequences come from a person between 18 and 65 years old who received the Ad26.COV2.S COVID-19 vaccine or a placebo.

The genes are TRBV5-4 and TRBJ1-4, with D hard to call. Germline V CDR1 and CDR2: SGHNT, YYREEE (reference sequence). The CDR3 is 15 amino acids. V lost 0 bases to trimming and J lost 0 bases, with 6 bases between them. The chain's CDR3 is CASSLAGATNEKLFF. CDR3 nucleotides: TGTGCCAGCAGCTTGGCTGGGGCAACTAATGAAAAACTGTTTTTT.

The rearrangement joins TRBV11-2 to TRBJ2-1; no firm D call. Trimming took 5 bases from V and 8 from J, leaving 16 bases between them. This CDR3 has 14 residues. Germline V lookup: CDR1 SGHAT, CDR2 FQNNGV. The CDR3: CASSNEPFSDEQFF. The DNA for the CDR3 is TGTGCCAGCAGCAATGAGCCTTTCTCCGATGAGCAGTTCTTC.

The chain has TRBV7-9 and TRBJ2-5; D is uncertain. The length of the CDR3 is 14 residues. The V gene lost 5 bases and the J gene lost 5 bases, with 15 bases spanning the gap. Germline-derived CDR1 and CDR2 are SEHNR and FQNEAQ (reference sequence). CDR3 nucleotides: TGTGCCAGCAGCCCCAAGATGGATTGGGAGACCCAGTACTTC. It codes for CASSPKMDWETQYF.

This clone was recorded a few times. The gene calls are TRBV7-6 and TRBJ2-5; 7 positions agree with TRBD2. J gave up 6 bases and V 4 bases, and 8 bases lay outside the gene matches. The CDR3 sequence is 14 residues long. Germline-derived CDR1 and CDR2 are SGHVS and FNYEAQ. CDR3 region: CASSSSGGRQTQYF. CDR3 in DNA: TGTGCCAGCAGCTCGTCGGGGGGTAGGCAGACCCAGTACTTC.

CDR3 sequence reads: CAWSAGEQPQHF. Here the CDR3 DNA reads TGTGCCTGGTCGGCAGGGGAACAGCCCCAGCATTTT. The rearrangement links TRBV30 to TRBJ1-5, with D perhaps TRBD1 (6 bases). The CDR3 has 12 residues. In germline, CDR1 is GTSNPN, CDR2 SVGIG (reference sequence). Trimming took 5 bases from V and 7 from J, leaving 12 bases between them.

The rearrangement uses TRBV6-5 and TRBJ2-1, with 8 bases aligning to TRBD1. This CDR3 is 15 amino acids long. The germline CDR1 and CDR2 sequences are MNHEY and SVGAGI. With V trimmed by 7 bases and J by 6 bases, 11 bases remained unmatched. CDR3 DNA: TGTGCCAGCAAGATTCAGGCCACAGGGGGCAATGAGCAGTTCTTC. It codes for CASKIQATGGNEQFF.

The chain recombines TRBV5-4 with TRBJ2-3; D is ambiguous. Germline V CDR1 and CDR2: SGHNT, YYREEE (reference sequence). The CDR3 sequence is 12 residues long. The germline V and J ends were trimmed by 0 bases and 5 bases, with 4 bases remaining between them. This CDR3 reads CASSLDLDTQYF. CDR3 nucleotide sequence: TGTGCCAGCAGCTTGGACCTAGATACGCAGTATTTT.

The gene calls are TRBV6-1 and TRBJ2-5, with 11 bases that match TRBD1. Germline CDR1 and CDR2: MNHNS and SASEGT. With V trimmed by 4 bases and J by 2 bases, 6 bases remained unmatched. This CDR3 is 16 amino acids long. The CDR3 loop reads CASSGWTGGTQETQYF. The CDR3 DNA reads TGTGCCAGCAGTGGATGGACAGGGGGCACACAAGAGACCCAGTACTTC.

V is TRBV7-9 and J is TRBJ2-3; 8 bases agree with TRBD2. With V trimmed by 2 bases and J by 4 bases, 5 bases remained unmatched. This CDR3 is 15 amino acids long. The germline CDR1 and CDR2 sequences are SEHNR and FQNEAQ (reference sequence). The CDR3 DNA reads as TGTGCCAGCAGCTTATCGGGGGGGAGGTCAGATACGCAGTATTTT. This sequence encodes CASSLSGGRSDTQYF.